The entry below describes one T cell receptor beta chain. Its specificity is unknown. TCRdb keeps only in-frame clones here, not all; method: immunoSEQ multiplex PCR. The sample has approximately 84,000 clones; 95% are singletons. The entry originates in a study of siplizumab effects on memory and regulatory T cells. Study results and caveats: Naive or memory phenotype was unassignable for roughly 75-95% of proliferating CD4+ or CD8+ clones. Naive T cells looked more diverse than memory cells, and they looked like major contributors to the alloresponse. Controls had around 27% Treg-derived mappable alloreactive CD4+ clones on average, versus nearly 70% with siplizumab.

V dropped 5 bases and J dropped 8 bases, with 16 bases sitting between them. The CDR3 totals 14 residues. Germline V gene lookup returns CDR1 SGDLS and CDR2 YYNGEE. The sequencing input was CD8+ T cells sorted from blood. The chain uses TRBV9 and TRBJ2-2; D is unresolved. The source is a human donor in good health. As DNA, the CDR3 is TGTGCCAGCAGTGCCCCTGGGCGTCCGGGGGAGCTGTTTTTT. It specifies CASSAPGRPGELFF.